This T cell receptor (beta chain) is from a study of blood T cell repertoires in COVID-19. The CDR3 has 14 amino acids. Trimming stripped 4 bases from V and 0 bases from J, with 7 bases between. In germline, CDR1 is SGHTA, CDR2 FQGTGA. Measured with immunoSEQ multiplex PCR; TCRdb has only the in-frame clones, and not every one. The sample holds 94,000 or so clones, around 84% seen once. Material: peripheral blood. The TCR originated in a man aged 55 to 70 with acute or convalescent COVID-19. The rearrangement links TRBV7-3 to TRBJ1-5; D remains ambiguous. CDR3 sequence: CASSWPHSNQPQHF. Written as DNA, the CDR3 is TGTGCCAGCAGCTGGCCACATAGCAATCAGCCCCAGCATTTT.